Presented here are 27 T cell receptor beta chains from one specimen sequenced in a study of cytomegalovirus exposure and HLA in healthy donors (TCRdb year 2017). Receptors were amplified or captured by the immunoSEQ multiplex PCR assay. TCRdb's version of the immuneACCESS table is confined to in-frame rearrangements and falls short of the full clone set. An unresolved V gene accounts for under half of the shortfall where checked; the remainder is of unknown origin. This sample comprises more than 100,000 clones, roughly 88% of them detected only once. 6% to 7% of the sample rests with the top ten. Sequenced input: PBMCs. The receptors come from a young woman in good health and CMV-seropositive.

The chain links TRBV28 to TRBJ1-2; D perhaps matches TRBD1 (6 bases). V gave up 3 bases and J gave up 4 bases, with 15 bases separating them. The CDR3 loop spans 15 amino acids. Germline V lookup: CDR1 MDHEN, CDR2 SYDVKM. CDR3 coding DNA: TGTGCCAGCAGTTTGGAGGACAGACAAATCTATGGCTACACCTTC. It yields the protein CASSLEDRQIYGYTF.

This chain links TRBV19 with TRBJ1-3; D unclear. The V gene's germline CDR1 is LNHDA and CDR2 SQIVND (reference sequence). CDR3 size: 15 residues. The V end was cut by 3 bases, the J end by 1 base, with 10 bases between. CDR3: CASSIVSGSGNTIYF. The DNA for the CDR3 is TGTGCCAGTAGTATCGTCTCGGGATCTGGAAACACCATATATTTT.

The chain is built from TRBV9 and TRBJ2-5; tentative D call: TRBD2 (5 bases). Trimming removed 4 bases at V and 3 bases at J, with 13 bases between. CDR3 length: 14 amino acids. CDR1 and CDR2 (germline): SGDLS, YYNGEE. The CDR3 region is CASSPPYGEETQYF. In DNA form, the CDR3 reads TGTGCCAGCAGCCCCCCTTACGGGGAAGAGACCCAGTACTTC. The variable domain in full, completed from reference TRBV9 and TRBJ2-5, reads DSGVTQTPKHLITATGQRVTLRCSPRSGDLSVYWYQQSLDQGLQFLIQYYNGEERAKGNILERFSAQQFPDLHSELNLSSLELGDSALYFCASSPPYGEETQYFGPGTRLLVL.

The chain is built from TRBV29-1 and TRBJ1-1; D gene unclear. The V end lost 3 bases, the J end lost 1 base, and 3 bases lay between the germline ends. The CDR3 has 11 residues. The germline CDR1 and CDR2 sequences are SQVTM and ANQGSEA. CDR3 in DNA: TGCAGCGTTGACGGGAACACTGAAGCTTTCTTT. This translates into CSVDGNTEAFF.

J is TRBJ1-1 and V is TRBV19, with D hard to call. Deletions cut 3 bases from V and 4 bases from J, with 12 bases between. The CDR3 extends over 14 amino acids. Germline lookup yields CDR1 LNHDA and CDR2 SQIVND (reference sequence). CDR3 bases: TGTGCCAGTAGTATGGCCGGGTACTCCACTGAAGCTTTCTTT. It yields the protein CASSMAGYSTEAFF.

V and J are TRBV7-9 and TRBJ2-7; TRBD2 aligns across 11 bases. The trim removed 5 bases at V and 2 bases at J, leaving 8 bases unmatched. This CDR3 region has 16 residues. CDR1 is SEHNR, CDR2 FQNEAQ, per germline (reference sequence). The CDR3 here is CASSASGLAVTYEQYF. As DNA, the CDR3 is TGTGCCAGCAGCGCCTCGGGACTAGCGGTTACCTACGAGCAGTACTTC.

This chain links TRBV5-1 with TRBJ1-1; TRBD1 matches at 8 bases. Germline V CDR1 and CDR2: SGHRS, YFSETQ. This CDR3 comprises 15 residues. J was trimmed by 0 bases and V by 4 bases; bases with no gene match: 5. Here the CDR3 reads CASSRTGMMNTEAFF. Here the CDR3 DNA reads TGCGCCAGCAGCCGGACAGGGATGATGAACACTGAAGCTTTCTTT.

This chain links TRBV7-9 with TRBJ1-4; weak D call: TRBD1 (5 bases). This CDR3 comprises 17 residues. V dropped 2 bases and J dropped 0 bases, with 13 bases sitting between them. Germline values: CDR1 SEHNR, CDR2 FQNEAQ (reference sequence). Here the CDR3 reads CASSLRRQTATNEKLFF. The CDR3 DNA reads TGTGCCAGCAGCTTAAGGCGACAGACCGCAACTAATGAAAAACTGTTTTTT.

The J gene is TRBJ1-5, the V gene TRBV7-2; D gene ambiguous. There are 14 residues in the CDR3. V lost 3 bases, J lost 3 bases, and 9 bases lay in between. Germline CDR1 and CDR2: SGHTA and FQGNSA. This CDR3 is CASSFLEFNQPQHF. CDR3 nucleotide sequence: TGTGCCAGCAGCTTCTTGGAGTTCAATCAGCCCCAGCATTTT.

V and J are TRBV7-3 and TRBJ1-1, with D perhaps matching TRBD1 (5 bases). CDR3 size: 14 residues. Trimming took off 6 bases at V and 6 bases at J, with 17 bases between the two ends. The germline V gene has CDR1 SGHTA and CDR2 FQGTGA. CDR3 in amino acids: CASSSGPQGPEAFF. The CDR3 DNA follows: TGTGCCAGCAGTTCCGGGCCCCAGGGCCCTGAAGCTTTCTTT.

The V call is TRBV20-1, the J call TRBJ1-2; D might be TRBD1 (5 bases). Germline CDR1 DFQATT, CDR2 SNEGSKA (reference sequence). The CDR3 length is 11 residues. V lost 0 bases and J 8 bases, leaving 7 bases between the germline ends. The CDR3 coding sequence is TGCAGTGCTAGAGACAGGGTAGGCTACACCTTC. It encodes CSARDRVGYTF.

This rearrangement joins TRBV9 to TRBJ2-2; TRBD1 agrees at 7 bases. J gave up 5 bases and V 3 bases, and 10 bases lay outside the gene matches. Germline CDR1 and CDR2: SGDLS and YYNGEE. The CDR3 loop spans 16 amino acids. In nucleotides, the CDR3 is TGTGCCAGCAGCGACGACAGGGAGAGAGGGACCGGGGAGCTGTTTTTT. As protein: CASSDDRERGTGELFF.

V and J are TRBV9 and TRBJ1-2, with TRBD1 matching 10 bases. The V and J ends lost 4 bases and 8 bases, in that order; junction bases with no gene match: 8. Germline V CDR1 and CDR2: SGDLS, YYNGEE. This CDR3 is 14 amino acids long. The CDR3 here is CASSLGGTGEGYTF. For the CDR3, the DNA is TGTGCCAGCAGCTTGGGTGGGACAGGGGAAGGCTACACCTTC.

The CDR3 DNA sequence: TGTGCCAGCAGCTTGTGGGGGAAGACTAGCGGGAGCACAGATACGCAGTATTTT. Its protein is CASSLWGKTSGSTDTQYF. The chain joins TRBV5-6 to TRBJ2-3; 10 positions agree with TRBD2. In germline, CDR1 is SGHDT, CDR2 YYEEEE. Trimming removed 1 base from V and 0 bases from J; junction bases left unmatched: 8. The length of the CDR3 is 18 residues.

A single count supports this clone. The V and J genes are TRBV4-2 and TRBJ2-1; D is ambiguous. The ends were cut back, 0 bases at V and 7 bases at J, with 7 bases in the middle. Germline-derived CDR1 and CDR2 are LGHNA and YNFKEQ. This CDR3 is 13 amino acids long. The CDR3: CASSQEARNEQFF. As DNA, the CDR3 is TGTGCCAGCAGCCAAGAAGCCCGAAATGAGCAGTTCTTC.

The rearrangement joins TRBV4-2 to TRBJ2-3; 9 bases align to TRBD2. CDR1 and CDR2 (germline): LGHNA, YNFKEQ. CDR3 length: 17 amino acids. Germline trimming cut 0 bases from V and 3 bases from J; bases unmatched to any gene: 7. The CDR3 DNA follows: TGTGCCAGCAGCCAAGATTATCGGCTAGCGGGGACAGATACGCAGTATTTT. Its protein product is CASSQDYRLAGTDTQYF.

The rearrangement joins TRBV4-1 to TRBJ1-1; unclear D gene. The germline V and J ends were trimmed by 4 bases and 1 base, with 7 bases remaining between them. The CDR3 runs to 13 residues. CDR1 and CDR2 (germline): MGHRA, YSYEKL. The CDR3 bases are TGCGCCAGCAGCCCCCGGGGGAACACTGAAGCTTTCTTT. Its protein product is CASSPRGNTEAFF.

The chain uses TRBV5-1 and TRBJ1-2, with 7 bases matching TRBD1. The length of the CDR3 is 15 residues. Germline CDR1 is SGHRS and CDR2 is YFSETQ. J gave up 5 bases and V 2 bases, and 9 bases lay outside the gene matches. CDR3 coding DNA: TGCGCCAGCAGCTTCGGACAGGAGATATCGTATGGCTACACCTTC. It yields the protein CASSFGQEISYGYTF.

The rearrangement links TRBV11-3 to TRBJ2-7, with 13 bases identical to TRBD2. This CDR3 is 16 amino acids long. V gave up 5 bases and J gave up 4 bases; unmatched junction bases: 8. CDR1 and CDR2 from the germline V gene are SGHNT and YENEEA. The CDR3 sequence: CASSPWTSGSVYEQYF. The CDR3 region has the DNA TGTGCCAGCAGCCCTTGGACTAGCGGGAGTGTATACGAGCAGTACTTC.

The rearrangement joins TRBV18 to TRBJ1-6, with TRBD1 matching 7 bases. With 2 bases clipped from V and 7 bases from J, the junction kept 11 bases outside the gene matches. The CDR3 contains 17 residues. Looked up from germline, CDR1 is KGHSH and CDR2 is LQKENI. The CDR3 DNA follows: TGTGCCAGCTCACCAAATAACAGGGGATCTCGGAATTCACCCCTCCACTTT. It translates to CASSPNNRGSRNSPLHF.

The rearrangement joins TRBV15 to TRBJ2-1, with 7 bases matching TRBD2. With 0 bases clipped from V and 3 bases from J, the junction kept 2 bases outside the gene matches. CDR1 and CDR2 (germline): LNHNV, YYDKDF (reference sequence). This CDR3 region has 15 residues. The CDR3 region is CATSRDTGGYNEQFF. Here the CDR3 DNA reads TGTGCCACCAGCAGAGATACGGGAGGCTACAATGAGCAGTTCTTC.

The V gene is TRBV6-1, the J gene TRBJ1-5; D uncertain. V was cut by 2 bases and J by 2 bases, with 7 bases left in between. The CDR3 is 14 amino acids. Germline CDR1 and CDR2: MNHNS and SASEGT. For the CDR3, the DNA is TGTGCCAGCAGTGAATCTAAAGGCAATCAGCCCCAGCATTTT. Its protein product is CASSESKGNQPQHF.

This rearrangement joins TRBV18 to TRBJ1-4, with 10 bases identical to TRBD1. J was trimmed by 6 bases and V by 3 bases; bases with no gene match: 4. Germline CDR1 and CDR2: KGHSH and LQKENI. The CDR3 sequence is 15 residues long. As DNA, the CDR3 is TGTGCCAGCTCACCGATGGGGACAGGGGATGAAAAACTGTTTTTT. It encodes CASSPMGTGDEKLFF.

V gene TRBV7-2 combines with J gene TRBJ1-5; D unclear. The CDR3 covers 16 residues. Between the trimmed V and J ends, which lost 5 bases and 2 bases, there was a span of 16 bases. Germline V gene sequence: CDR1 SGHTA, CDR2 FQGNSA. Here the CDR3 reads CASSQGRGSGNQPQHF. As DNA, the CDR3 is TGTGCCAGCAGCCAAGGACGGGGATCGGGCAATCAGCCCCAGCATTTT.

This chain uses TRBV7-3 with TRBJ2-3; tentative D call: TRBD2 (5 bases). The CDR3 extends over 14 amino acids. Trimming cost V 2 bases and J 6 bases, with 12 bases left between them. CDR1 SGHTA and CDR2 FQGTGA come from the germline V gene. The chain's CDR3 is CASSLGRGPDTQYF. The CDR3 region has the DNA TGTGCCAGCAGCTTAGGGAGAGGGCCGGATACGCAGTATTTT.

The rearrangement links TRBV11-2 to TRBJ2-5; the D gene is possibly TRBD1 (6 bases). The CDR3 has 16 residues. Germline CDR1 SGHAT, CDR2 FQNNGV. The V end lost 3 bases, the J end lost 7 bases, and 21 bases lay between the germline ends. The CDR3 is CASSFLTVRGPGTQYF. The CDR3 nucleotides read TGTGCCAGCAGCTTTCTAACCGTCAGGGGACCCGGGACCCAGTACTTC.

The genes are TRBV7-6 and TRBJ2-5; the D gene is possibly TRBD2 (6 bases). Germline loops: CDR1 SGHVS, CDR2 FNYEAQ. V was shortened by 5 bases and J by 3 bases, with 10 bases between the two germline ends. There are 13 residues in the CDR3. The CDR3 DNA reads TGTGCCAGCAGCCCGAGACTAGAAGAGACCCAGTACTTC. Translation: CASSPRLEETQYF.